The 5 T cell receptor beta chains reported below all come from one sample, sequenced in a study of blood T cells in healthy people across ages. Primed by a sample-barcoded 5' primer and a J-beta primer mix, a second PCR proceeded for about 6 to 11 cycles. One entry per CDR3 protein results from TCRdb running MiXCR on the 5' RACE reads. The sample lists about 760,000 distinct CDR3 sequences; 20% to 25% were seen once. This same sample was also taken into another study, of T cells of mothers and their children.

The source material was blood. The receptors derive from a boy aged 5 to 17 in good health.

CDR3 residues: CASSYSGSGGLGTQYF. In DNA form, the CDR3 reads TGTGCCAGCAGTTACTCGGGTAGCGGGGGGCTAGGGACCCAGTACTTC. The V gene is TRBV6-5, the J gene TRBJ2-5; TRBD2 matches at 10 bases. CDR1 and CDR2 from the germline V gene are MNHEY and SVGAGI. CDR3 length: 16 residues. Germline trimming cut 0 bases from V and 7 bases from J; bases unmatched to any gene: 8.

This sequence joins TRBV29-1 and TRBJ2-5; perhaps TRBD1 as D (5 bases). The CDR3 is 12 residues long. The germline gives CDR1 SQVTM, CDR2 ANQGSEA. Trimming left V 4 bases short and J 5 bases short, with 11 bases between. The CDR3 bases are TGCAGCGTTGTAAGGGGTGAGGAGACCCAGTACTTC. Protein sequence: CSVVRGEETQYF.

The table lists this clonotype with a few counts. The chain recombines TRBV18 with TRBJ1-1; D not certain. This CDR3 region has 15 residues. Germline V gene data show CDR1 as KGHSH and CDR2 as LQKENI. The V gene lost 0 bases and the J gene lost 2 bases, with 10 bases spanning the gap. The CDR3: CASSPPEGSNTEAFF. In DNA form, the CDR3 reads TGTGCCAGCTCACCACCGGAGGGTTCTAACACTGAAGCTTTCTTT.

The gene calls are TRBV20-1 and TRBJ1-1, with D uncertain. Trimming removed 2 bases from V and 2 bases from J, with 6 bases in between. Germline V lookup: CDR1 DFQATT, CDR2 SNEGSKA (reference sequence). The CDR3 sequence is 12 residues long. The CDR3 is CSARHFNTEAFF. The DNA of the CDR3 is TGCAGTGCTAGACATTTTAACACTGAAGCTTTCTTT.

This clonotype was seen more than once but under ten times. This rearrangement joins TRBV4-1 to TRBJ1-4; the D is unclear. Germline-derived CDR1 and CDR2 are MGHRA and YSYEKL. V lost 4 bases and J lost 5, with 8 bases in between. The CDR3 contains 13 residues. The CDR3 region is CASSRPSNEKLFF. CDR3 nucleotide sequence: TGCGCCAGCAGCCGACCCTCCAATGAAAAACTGTTTTTT.